This T cell receptor (beta chain) emerged from a study of blood T cell repertoires in COVID-19. About the study: Acute and convalescent COVID-19 specimens originated in the United States, Italy and Spain. PBMCs, B-cell-depleted T cells, or T cells were the source of the cDNA or gDNA that made up the material.

Original data processing: Quantification of nucleated cells was approximated via reference gene primer amplification. The table came from immunoSEQ multiplex PCR; TCRdb's copy has only in-frame clones and leaves some out. The DNA gave D and trimming, while V, J and clone size come from that table. The profile shows under 150,000 clones, around 78% of them singletons. CDR3 length equals 15 residues. From germline, CDR1 is MNHEY and CDR2 SVGAGI. Losses at the gene ends were 0 bases for V and 0 bases for J; bases not matched to a gene: 2. Material: peripheral blood. The chain has TRBV6-5 and TRBJ2-7; 7 bases map to TRBD1. This TCR was sampled from a human donor in a cohort sampled during active COVID-19. The CDR3 nucleotides are TGTGCCAGCAGTTACTCGCCAGGGGGCTCCTACGAGCAGTACTTC. Its protein product is CASSYSPGGSYEQYF.